The rows below give T cell receptor beta chains drawn from one sample of a study of blood T cell repertoires in COVID-19. Only in-frame clones appear in the TCRdb table, and some are missing; sequencing was by immunoSEQ multiplex PCR. The profile covers 110,000 to 150,000 clones, with around 91% appearing a single time and 2.5% to 3.5% taken by the ten largest. Sequenced material: peripheral blood. Every receptor here comes from a woman aged 60-75 years with active COVID-19. CDR3s include the opening cysteine and the closing phenylalanine or tryptophan. The D gene is left open where the match is weak. The size entry is marked missing in some rows and otherwise reads once, few, many or a size class.

clone_size: .; j_call: TRBJ1-1; d_call: .; v_call: TRBV20-1; cdr3_nt: TGCAGTGCTTCGCAGGAAGATGAAGCTTTCTTT; cdr3_aa: CSASQEDEAFF
clone_size: .; j_call: TRBJ2-2; d_call: .; v_call: TRBV11-2; cdr3_nt: TGTGCCAGCAGCTTAGAGGGGCCCGGGGAGCTGTTTTTT; cdr3_aa: CASSLEGPGELFF
clone_size: .; j_call: TRBJ2-7; d_call: TRBD2; v_call: TRBV6-6; cdr3_nt: TGTGCCAGCAGTGACCCTAGCGGTCGCTCCTACGAGCAGTACTTC; cdr3_aa: CASSDPSGRSYEQYF
clone_size: .; j_call: TRBJ2-1; d_call: TRBD2; v_call: TRBV5-6; cdr3_nt: TGTGCCAGCAGCTTGCCCAGCGGGAGTCGGAATGAGCAGTTCTTC; cdr3_aa: CASSLPSGSRNEQFF
clone_size: .; j_call: TRBJ1-1; d_call: .; v_call: TRBV12-3/TRBV12-4; cdr3_nt: TGTGCCAGCAGTTTGACAGTCTACACTGAAGCTTTCTTT; cdr3_aa: CASSLTVYTEAFF
clone_size: .; j_call: TRBJ2-3; d_call: .; v_call: TRBV29-1; cdr3_nt: TGCAGCGTTTCTGGACTGTTTTCGCCAGATACGCAGTATTTT; cdr3_aa: CSVSGLFSPDTQYF
clone_size: .; j_call: TRBJ1-4; d_call: .; v_call: TRBV10-3; cdr3_nt: TGTGCCATCAGCGCAGGGTCGGTAACTAATGAAAAACTGTTTTTT; cdr3_aa: CAISAGSVTNEKLFF
clone_size: .; j_call: TRBJ2-2; d_call: TRBD1; v_call: TRBV9; cdr3_nt: TGTGCCAGCAGCGCCATGGGACAGTACACCGGGGAGCTGTTTTTT; cdr3_aa: CASSAMGQYTGELFF
clone_size: .; j_call: TRBJ1-3; d_call: .; v_call: TRBV5-1; cdr3_nt: TGCGCCAGCAGCGCCGCCCAGGGTACTGGAAACACCATATATTTT; cdr3_aa: CASSAAQGTGNTIYF
clone_size: .; j_call: TRBJ2-3; d_call: .; v_call: TRBV21-1; cdr3_nt: TGTGCCAGCAGCCCCCGCGGTTCCTGCACAGATACGCAGTATTTT; cdr3_aa: CASSPRGSCTDTQYF
clone_size: .; j_call: TRBJ1-5; d_call: TRBD1; v_call: TRBV6-5; cdr3_nt: TGTGCCAGCAGGAGACAGGGATTACAGCCCCAGCATTTT; cdr3_aa: CASRRQGLQPQHF
clone_size: .; j_call: TRBJ2-7; d_call: TRBD2; v_call: TRBV24-1; cdr3_nt: TGTGCCACCAGTGATTCCGGGACTAGCCCCTACGAGCAGTACTTC; cdr3_aa: CATSDSGTSPYEQYF
clone_size: .; j_call: TRBJ2-7; d_call: .; v_call: TRBV2; cdr3_nt: TGTGCCAGCAGTCGCCAGCAGGGTGGTTACTACGAGCAGTACTTC; cdr3_aa: CASSRQQGGYYEQYF
clone_size: .; j_call: TRBJ1-2; d_call: .; v_call: TRBV28; cdr3_nt: TGTGCCAGCAGTTTCAACAGTAATCCCTATGGCTACACCTTC; cdr3_aa: CASSFNSNPYGYTF
clone_size: .; j_call: TRBJ1-2; d_call: TRBD1; v_call: TRBV3-1/TRBV3-2; cdr3_nt: TGTGCCAGCAGACCACCGGGACAGGGTCATGGCTACACCTTC; cdr3_aa: CASRPPGQGHGYTF
clone_size: .; j_call: TRBJ1-3; d_call: TRBD1; v_call: TRBV18; cdr3_nt: TGTGCCAGCTCACTGACAGGGTCCTCTGGAAACACCATATATTTT; cdr3_aa: CASSLTGSSGNTIYF
clone_size: .; j_call: TRBJ1-1; d_call: TRBD1; v_call: TRBV7-6; cdr3_nt: TGTGCCAGCAGCCTGCGGACAGGGGGGAACACTGAAGCTTTCTTT; cdr3_aa: CASSLRTGGNTEAFF
clone_size: .; j_call: TRBJ2-3; d_call: .; v_call: TRBV5-4; cdr3_nt: TGTGCCAGCAGCTTGAACGGGGGTGGGAGCACAGATACGCAGTATTTT; cdr3_aa: CASSLNGGGSTDTQYF
clone_size: .; j_call: TRBJ2-7; d_call: TRBD2; v_call: TRBV4-2; cdr3_nt: TGTGCCAGCAGCCAAGAGACCGTTAGCGGGAGGGTATACGAGCAGTACTTC; cdr3_aa: CASSQETVSGRVYEQYF
clone_size: few; j_call: TRBJ2-7; d_call: .; v_call: TRBV6-5; cdr3_nt: TGTGCCAGCAGTCCCACCCACAGCGGATCCTACGAGCAGTACTTC; cdr3_aa: CASSPTHSGSYEQYF
clone_size: .; j_call: TRBJ1-5; d_call: TRBD1; v_call: TRBV5-1; cdr3_nt: TGCGCCAGCAGCGTGAGGACAGGGAAGGATCAGCCCCAGCATTTT; cdr3_aa: CASSVRTGKDQPQHF
clone_size: .; j_call: TRBJ1-5; d_call: .; v_call: TRBV7-2; cdr3_nt: TGTGCCAGCAGCTTAGAACGGGGGAATCAGCCCCAGCATTTT; cdr3_aa: CASSLERGNQPQHF
clone_size: .; j_call: TRBJ1-6; d_call: TRBD1; v_call: TRBV27; cdr3_nt: TGTGCCAGCAGTTTTTTGACAGGGTGGAATTCACCCCTCCACTTT; cdr3_aa: CASSFLTGWNSPLHF
clone_size: .; j_call: TRBJ1-1; d_call: .; v_call: TRBV6-1; cdr3_nt: TGTGCCAGCAGTGAAGTAGACACTGAAGCTTTCTTT; cdr3_aa: CASSEVDTEAFF
clone_size: .; j_call: TRBJ1-1; d_call: TRBD1; v_call: TRBV7-2; cdr3_nt: TGTGCCAGTCAAGACAGGGGGCACTACTCCGCTTTCTTT; cdr3_aa: CASQDRGHYSAFF
clone_size: .; j_call: TRBJ2-3; d_call: TRBD1; v_call: TRBV7-3; cdr3_nt: TGTGCCAGCAGCTTACAAACAGGGGGGAACACAGATACGCAGTATTTT; cdr3_aa: CASSLQTGGNTDTQYF